This section outlines one T cell receptor (beta chain) sequence together with its context. The antigen remains unidentified. V was shortened by 2 bases and J by 5 bases, with 16 bases between the two germline ends. CDR3 length equals 15 residues. Germline loops: CDR1 SGHNT, CDR2 YYREEE (reference sequence). Participants comprised healthy donors of bone marrow. PCR primers comprised 60 Vbeta and 13 Jbeta primers. Sequenced by immunoSEQ multiplex PCR; TCRdb stores in-frame clones only, minus some. This table holds 75,000 to 100,000 clones, 70% to 80% found once. The entry originates in a study of cytomegalovirus exposure and HLA in healthy donors. Overall study results and limits: Reportedly, TCR beta sequences accurately predicted HLA-A and HLA-B alleles in most subjects. Earlier analysis found most TCR beta V segments productive about 87% or about 30% of the time. TCR beta V- and J-gene trimming was later associated with a missense DCLRE1C variant.

The sample taken for sequencing was PBMCs. The sequence came from a man aged 30-40 years in good health and CMV-seronegative. The chain carries TRBV5-4 and TRBJ2-5; possible D gene TRBD2, 6 bases. CDR3 sequence reads: CASSLRAGPGETQYF. CDR3 DNA sequence: TGTGCCAGCAGCTTACGAGCGGGCCCCGGGGAGACCCAGTACTTC. The whole variable domain, remainder taken from reference TRBV5-4 and TRBJ2-5, is ETGVTQSPTHLIKTRGQQVTLRCSSQSGHNTVSWYQQALGQGPQFIFQYYREEENGRGNFPPRFSGLQFPNYSSELNVNALELDDSALYLCASSLRAGPGETQYFGPGTRLLVL.